The 21 T cell receptor beta chains given below trace back to one sample, sequenced in a study of T cell responses to AZD1222 COVID-19 vaccine. Libraries were prepared by immunoSEQ multiplex PCR; TCRdb keeps only in-frame clonotypes and omits some of them. The sample holds 60,000 to 75,000 clones, 60% to 85% seen once. Sample: peripheral blood, taken 28 days after the second AZD1222 dose. These receptors originate from an adult who received the AZD1222 COVID-19 vaccine.

This chain uses TRBV4-3 with TRBJ1-3; no definite D call. The CDR3 contains 16 residues. CDR1 and CDR2 (germline): LGHNA, YSLEER. Trimming removed 0 bases from V and 0 bases from J, with 9 bases in between. CDR3 loop: CASSQDRFNSGNTIYF. CDR3 DNA: TGCGCCAGCAGCCAAGATAGGTTCAACTCTGGAAACACCATATATTTT.

The chain links TRBV6-2 or TRBV6-3 to TRBJ2-3, with 9 bases that match TRBD2. The V gene's germline CDR1 is MNHEY and CDR2 SVGEGT. V was clipped by 4 bases and J by 5 bases; unmatched bases: 10. This CDR3 spans 16 amino acids. CDR3 in amino acids: CASSSWTSARGDTQYF. The CDR3 DNA is TGTGCCAGCAGTTCCTGGACTAGCGCTCGCGGAGATACGCAGTATTTT.

V gene TRBV25-1 combines with J gene TRBJ2-3, with 12 bases identical to TRBD2. CDR3 size: 16 residues. J gave up 2 bases and V 6 bases, and 6 bases lay outside the gene matches. Germline V CDR1 and CDR2: MGHDK, SYGVNS. CDR3 amino acids: CASSRTSGGTTDTQYF. The DNA of the CDR3 is TGTGCCAGCAGCCGAACTAGCGGGGGGACCACAGATACGCAGTATTTT.

This clone was seen more than once but under ten times. This rearrangement joins TRBV3-1 (or the pseudogene TRBV3-2) to TRBJ1-2; possible D gene TRBD1, 5 bases. The V gene's germline CDR1 is LGHDT and CDR2 YNNKEL (reference sequence). The CDR3 totals 14 residues. V was clipped by 3 bases and J by 4 bases, with 12 bases between them. The CDR3: CASSQVWDSYGYTF. The DNA for the CDR3 is TGTGCCAGCAGCCAGGTGTGGGACTCCTATGGCTACACCTTC.

This clone was seen once. The J gene is TRBJ1-1, the V gene TRBV19, with D tentatively TRBD1 (5 bases). The CDR3 runs 13 residues. Germline assignment: CDR1 LNHDA and CDR2 SQIVND (reference sequence). V dropped 3 bases and J dropped 2 bases, with 7 bases sitting between them. CDR3 protein: CASSIRDNTEAFF. The CDR3 region has the DNA TGTGCCAGTAGTATCAGGGACAACACTGAAGCTTTCTTT.

This rearrangement joins TRBV2 to TRBJ1-2, with D unresolved. This CDR3 is 14 amino acids long. V lost 4 bases, J lost 2 bases, and 11 bases lay in between. Germline V CDR1 and CDR2: SNHLY, FYNNEI. CDR3 sequence: CASSGEAVNYGYTF. CDR3 DNA: TGTGCCAGCAGTGGGGAGGCAGTAAACTATGGCTACACCTTC.

The rearrangement uses TRBV2 and TRBJ1-1; D gene unclear. V lost 2 bases, J lost 0 bases, and 10 bases lay in between. Germline CDR1 is SNHLY and CDR2 is FYNNEI. The CDR3 spans 15 residues. Written as DNA, the CDR3 is TGTGCCAGCAGTGAAACCGATGTAATGAACACTGAAGCTTTCTTT. The encoded protein is CASSETDVMNTEAFF.

The V gene is TRBV7-9, the J gene TRBJ2-4, with D uncertain. V shed 1 base and J shed 9 bases, with 4 bases lying between them. CDR3 length: 11 amino acids. Germline CDR1 and CDR2: SEHNR and FQNEAQ (reference sequence). DNA for the CDR3: TGTGCCAGCAGCTTAGGCGGCATTCAGTACTTC. Its protein is CASSLGGIQYF.

This sequence joins TRBV5-1 and TRBJ1-4; no clear D. This CDR3 is built from 13 residues. CDR1 is SGHRS and CDR2 is YFSETQ in the germline V gene. V was cut by 5 bases and J by 3 bases, with 8 bases left in between. CDR3 amino acids: CASSFTSNEKLFF. DNA of the CDR3: TGCGCCAGCAGTTTTACATCTAATGAAAAACTGTTTTTT.

This clone has a single count. The CDR3 nucleotides are TGTGCCAGCAGCTTAGGGCCCGGCGGACAAGAGACCCAGTACTTC. Translation gives CASSLGPGGQETQYF. The chain joins TRBV11-2 to TRBJ2-5; no clear D gene. Germline-derived CDR1 and CDR2 are SGHAT and FQNNGV. V lost 1 base, J lost 2 bases, and 11 bases lay in between. The CDR3 contains 15 residues. Complete variable domain (other parts from reference TRBV11-2 and TRBJ2-5): EAGVAQSPRYKIIEKRQSVAFWCNPISGHATLYWYQQILGQGPKLLIQFQNNGVVDDSQLPKDRFSAERLKGVDSTLKIQPAKLEDSAVYLCASSLGPGGQETQYFGPGTRLLVL.

Worth noting for this clone: Germline is not matched at one junction end, which may reflect a read error. The chain links TRBV7-7 to TRBJ2-5; the D call may be TRBD1 or TRBD2 (6 bases each). The CDR3 is 14 residues long. Germline V gene data show CDR1 as SSHAT and CDR2 as FNYEAQ (reference sequence). This CDR3 is CASSQEGVQETQYF. CDR3 bases: TGTGCTAGCAGTCAGGAGGGGGTACAAGAGACCCAGTACTTC.

The rearrangement joins TRBV6-1 to TRBJ1-6, with TRBD1 matching 7 bases. The trim removed 3 bases at V and 6 bases at J, leaving 2 bases unmatched. The CDR3 is 14 amino acids. Germline CDR1 is MNHNS and CDR2 is SASEGT. In DNA form, the CDR3 reads TGTGCCAGCAGTGAGAACAGGGGTAATTCACCCCTCCACTTT. Residues: CASSENRGNSPLHF.

V gene TRBV28 combines with J gene TRBJ1-4; D is perhaps TRBD1 (5 bases). Germline CDR1 and CDR2: MDHEN and SYDVKM. The germline V and J ends were trimmed by 3 bases and 3 bases, with 11 bases remaining between them. The CDR3 runs to 15 residues. The CDR3 sequence is CASSLQGLANEKLFF. CDR3 coding DNA: TGTGCCAGCAGTTTGCAGGGATTGGCTAATGAAAAACTGTTTTTT.

The table lists this clone with a count of one. The chain uses TRBV29-1 and TRBJ2-1, with unresolved D. CDR1 SQVTM and CDR2 ANQGSEA come from the germline V gene. The CDR3 runs to 13 residues. V lost 7 bases and J lost 0, with 10 bases in between. The CDR3 loop is CSGARSSYNEQFF. The CDR3 DNA follows: TGCAGCGGTGCTCGGAGCTCCTACAATGAGCAGTTCTTC.

The chain links TRBV18 to TRBJ1-2; the D is unclear. The CDR3 is 16 residues long. V was clipped by 0 bases and J by 6 bases, with 17 bases between them. The germline CDR1 and CDR2 sequences are KGHSH and LQKENI. The CDR3 DNA follows: TGTGCCAGCTCACCACCGAGTGGAGGTAGGGTGGATGGCTACACCTTC. Amino acid sequence: CASSPPSGGRVDGYTF.

The chain uses TRBV19 and TRBJ1-1; no clear D. CDR1 is LNHDA, CDR2 SQIVND, per germline (reference sequence). The V gene lost 10 bases and the J gene lost 1 base, with 13 bases spanning the gap. CDR3 length equals 13 residues. The CDR3 region is CATTSTKNTEAFF. The DNA of the CDR3 is TGTGCCACCACTTCGACAAAGAACACTGAAGCTTTCTTT.

The rearrangement links TRBV10-2 to TRBJ1-6; D gene uncertain. Germline-derived CDR1 and CDR2 are WSHSY and SAAADI. The CDR3 runs 12 residues. Trimming stripped 2 bases from V and 8 bases from J, with 4 bases between. The CDR3 DNA reads TGCGCCAGCAGTGAGGGCTATTCACCCCTCCACTTT. This encodes CASSEGYSPLHF.

This chain joins TRBV4-3 and TRBJ2-7; a possible D gene is TRBD1 (5 bases). V dropped 0 bases and J dropped 0 bases, with 12 bases sitting between them. CDR1 is LGHNA and CDR2 is YSLEER in the germline V gene. CDR3 length: 16 amino acids. The CDR3 DNA is TGCGCCAGCAGCCAAGATCCGGCAGGGCGCTCCTACGAGCAGTACTTC. It is translated as CASSQDPAGRSYEQYF.

The chain links TRBV12-3 or TRBV12-4 to TRBJ1-5; the D is unclear. Trimming took off 5 bases at V and 3 bases at J, with 8 bases between the two ends. The length of the CDR3 is 13 residues. The CDR3 bases are TGTGCCAGCAGTGGAGGGAACAATCAGCCCCAGCATTTT. This translates into CASSGGNNQPQHF.

The J gene is TRBJ1-4, the V gene TRBV5-1; no clear D. Per germline, CDR1 SGHRS and CDR2 YFSETQ. Deletions cut 0 bases from V and 8 bases from J, with 14 bases between. CDR3 length: 15 residues. The CDR3 here is CASSLDGPFGEKLFF. CDR3 nucleotide sequence: TGCGCCAGCAGCTTGGACGGTCCTTTCGGGGAAAAACTGTTTTTT.

This clone was observed a handful of times. The chain is built from TRBV5-5 and TRBJ1-1, with D maybe TRBD1 (6 bases). The CDR3 is made up of 16 amino acids. V gave up 1 base and J gave up 7 bases, with 20 bases separating them. Germline V gene sequence: CDR1 SGHKS, CDR2 YYEKEE (reference sequence). The chain's CDR3 is CASSLTDSRLLGEAFF. The CDR3 DNA follows: TGTGCCAGCAGCTTGACGGACAGCAGGCTGCTGGGTGAAGCTTTCTTT. Combining the CDR3 with reference TRBV5-5 and TRBJ1-1 gives the whole variable domain DAGVTQSPTHLIKTRGQQVTLRCSPISGHKSVSWYQQVLGQGPQFIFQYYEKEERGRGNFPDRFSARQFPNYSSELNVNALLLGDSALYLCASSLTDSRLLGEAFFGQGTRLTVV.